The 7 T cell receptor beta chains below come from one sample, sequenced in a study of blood T cell repertoires in COVID-19. Assay used: immunoSEQ multiplex PCR; TCRdb lists only in-frame clones, some missing. The data contain around 70,000 clones, roughly 90% of them singletons. The sample taken for sequencing was peripheral blood. These receptors were obtained from a man aged 45 to 65 with acute or convalescent COVID-19.

V usage is TRBV2 and J usage is TRBJ2-3; D is possibly TRBD2 (5 bases). The V gene lost 8 bases and the J gene lost 6 bases, with 15 bases spanning the gap. The length of the CDR3 is 13 residues. Germline V gives CDR1 SNHLY, CDR2 FYNNEI. The CDR3 sequence is CASATEVRDTQYF. The DNA of the CDR3 is TGTGCCAGCGCAACGGAGGTTCGGGATACGCAGTATTTT.

The chain joins TRBV7-9 to TRBJ1-2, with D possibly being TRBD1 (5 bases). This CDR3 contains 13 residues. The ends were cut back, 1 base at V and 8 bases at J, with 11 bases in the middle. Germline CDR1 reads SEHNR; CDR2 reads FQNEAQ (reference sequence). The DNA for the CDR3 is TGTGCCAGCAGCTTAGAAGGGGTGAGAGGCTACACCTTC. It specifies CASSLEGVRGYTF.

The chain uses TRBV27 and TRBJ1-1; TRBD1 might be the D (6 bases). The germline V and J ends were trimmed by 6 bases and 5 bases, with 13 bases remaining between them. The germline CDR1 and CDR2 sequences are MNHEY and SMNVEV (reference sequence). The CDR3 is made up of 13 amino acids. The CDR3 protein is CASRSTGKTEAFF. The DNA of the CDR3 is TGTGCCAGCAGGTCAACAGGGAAGACTGAAGCTTTCTTT.

This clone was recorded once. The J gene is TRBJ1-5, the V gene TRBV6-1; 9 bases fit TRBD1. The CDR3 is 15 amino acids. J lost 4 bases, V lost 2 bases, and 3 bases had no gene match. Germline loops: CDR1 MNHNS, CDR2 SASEGT. The CDR3 DNA reads as TGTGCCAGCAGTGAAAGGGGGACAGGGAATCAGCCCCAGCATTTT. This sequence encodes CASSERGTGNQPQHF.

The CDR3 nucleotides are TGCGCCAGCAGCCAAGTTCCGGGACAGGTGTCCAACGTCCTGACTTTC. It codes for CASSQVPGQVSNVLTF. V and J are TRBV4-1 and TRBJ2-6; 8 nucleotides agree with TRBD1. The J segment lost 8 bases and the V segment lost 1 base, leaving 7 bases of the junction unmatched. This CDR3 contains 16 residues. Germline V CDR1 and CDR2: MGHRA, YSYEKL.

The chain carries TRBV5-1 and TRBJ2-3, with a tentative D call TRBD2 (6 bases). Per germline, CDR1 SGHRS and CDR2 YFSETQ. The CDR3 has 15 amino acids. Trimming left V 2 bases short and J 5 bases short, with 15 bases between. This CDR3 is CASSFSVGGVDTQYF. The CDR3 DNA reads as TGCGCCAGCAGCTTCTCCGTCGGGGGAGTAGATACGCAGTATTTT.

This chain joins TRBV28 and TRBJ1-3; TRBD1 might be the D (6 bases). The CDR3 loop spans 16 amino acids. CDR1 and CDR2 from the germline V gene are MDHEN and SYDVKM. Trimming pared 6 bases from V and 0 bases from J, leaving 15 bases between. Written as DNA, the CDR3 is TGTGCCAGCAGCACGATGGACAGTTCCTCTGGAAACACCATATATTTT. Protein sequence: CASSTMDSSSGNTIYF.